One sample yielded the 17 T cell receptor beta chains listed below, sequenced in a study of OX40 agonist ivuxolimab in advanced cancers. The table came from immunoSEQ multiplex PCR; TCRdb's copy has only in-frame clones and leaves some out. There are 85,000 to 120,000 clones in the sample; 90% occur only once, and about 0.48% lies in the top ten. The specimen was CD4+ or CD8+ T cells sorted from blood, collected in a trial of the OX40 agonist ivuxolimab. The receptors derive from an adult with an advanced solid tumor such as melanoma, head and neck, liver or kidney cancer.

Here the CDR3 DNA reads TGTGCCAGCCTAGCGGGGGGGCCGGGAGATACGCAGTATTTT. Translated, it gives CASLAGGPGDTQYF. The chain combines TRBV28 with TRBJ2-3; 12 nucleotides line up with TRBD2. Germline values: CDR1 MDHEN, CDR2 SYDVKM. V shed 8 bases, J shed 5 bases, and the junction held 5 bases outside the gene matches. The CDR3 loop spans 14 amino acids.

The chain joins TRBV19 to TRBJ2-2; D could derive from TRBD1 or TRBD2 (6 bases each). The germline V gene encodes CDR1 LNHDA and CDR2 SQIVND (reference sequence). This CDR3 is built from 19 residues. V was pared by 0 bases and J by 0 bases, with 17 bases between. CDR3: CASSIDPVGGLANTGELFF. For the CDR3, the DNA is TGTGCCAGTAGTATAGATCCCGTTGGGGGGCTCGCGAACACCGGGGAGCTGTTTTTT.

The V and J genes are TRBV7-8 and TRBJ1-5; the D is unclear. V dropped 0 bases and J dropped 4 bases, with 10 bases sitting between them. The CDR3 has 15 amino acids. Germline CDR1 reads SGHVS; CDR2 reads FQNEAQ. CDR3 amino acids: CASSLAEGPNQPQHF. The CDR3 DNA reads TGTGCCAGCAGCTTAGCCGAGGGTCCAAATCAGCCCCAGCATTTT.

The J gene is TRBJ1-5, the V gene TRBV6-5, with D maybe TRBD1 (6 bases). CDR1 and CDR2 (germline): MNHEY, SVGAGI. CDR3 length: 16 residues. Trimming removed 0 bases from V and 0 bases from J, with 9 bases in between. CDR3 in DNA: TGTGCCAGCAGTTACTCGGCAGGGGTTAGCAATCAGCCCCAGCATTTT. Translated: CASSYSAGVSNQPQHF.

The chain is built from TRBV7-8 and TRBJ2-5; TRBD1 aligns across 12 bases. V lost 0 bases to trimming and J lost 1 base; unmatched junction nucleotides: 0. This CDR3 comprises 16 residues. Germline V gene lookup returns CDR1 SGHVS and CDR2 FQNEAQ. The CDR3: CASSLAGQGAQETQYF. The CDR3 nucleotides read TGTGCCAGCAGCTTAGCGGGACAGGGGGCCCAAGAGACCCAGTACTTC. The entire variable domain, with the rest obtained from reference TRBV7-8 and TRBJ2-5, is as follows: GAGVSQSPRYKVAKRGQDVALRCDPISGHVSLFWYQQALGQGPEFLTYFQNEAQLDKSGLPSDRFFAERPEGSVSTLKIQRTQQEDSAVYLCASSLAGQGAQETQYFGPGTRLLVL.

The J gene is TRBJ2-3, the V gene TRBV4-3, with D tentatively TRBD1 (6 bases). Germline V lookup: CDR1 LGHNA, CDR2 YSLEER. With 0 bases removed from V and 0 bases from J, the gap between germline ends came to 7 bases. The CDR3 consists of 15 residues. CDR3 coding DNA: TGCGCCAGCAGCCAAGAACAGGGTAGCACAGATACGCAGTATTTT. Translation gives CASSQEQGSTDTQYF.

The chain links TRBV6-6 to TRBJ1-4, with 7 nucleotides matching TRBD1. J gave up 7 bases and V 8 bases, and 7 bases lay outside the gene matches. The CDR3 contains 13 residues. Germline values: CDR1 MNHNY, CDR2 SVGAGI (reference sequence). This CDR3 is CASSDRAGEKLFF. The CDR3 nucleotides read TGTGCCAGCTCCGACAGGGCGGGTGAAAAACTGTTTTTT.

As DNA, the CDR3 is TGTGCCAGCAGCTTAGCCCTCGGACAGAGGCTAAATTCACCCCTCCACTTT. Its translation: CASSLALGQRLNSPLHF. The V and J genes are TRBV7-2 and TRBJ1-6; maybe TRBD1 (6 bases). Germline loops: CDR1 SGHTA, CDR2 FQGNSA. V shed 0 bases and J shed 7 bases, with 16 bases lying between them. This CDR3 is 17 amino acids long.

The gene calls are TRBV18 and TRBJ2-4, with D unclear. V gave up 0 bases and J gave up 5 bases, with 14 bases separating them. The germline V gene has CDR1 KGHSH and CDR2 LQKENI. CDR3 length: 16 residues. This CDR3 is CASSPPHQRYENIQYF. CDR3 DNA: TGTGCCAGCTCACCACCACACCAGAGGTACGAAAACATTCAGTACTTC. The full variable domain, in which reference TRBV18 and TRBJ2-4 provide the parts outside the CDR3, is NAGVMQNPRHLVRRRGQEARLRCSPMKGHSHVYWYRQLPEEGLKFMVYLQKENIIDESGMPKERFSAEFPKEGPSILRIQQVVRGDSAAYFCASSPPHQRYENIQYFGAGTRLSVL.

This chain connects TRBV28 to TRBJ2-1, with 7 bases identical to TRBD2. Germline V lookup: CDR1 MDHEN, CDR2 SYDVKM. There are 15 residues in the CDR3. Trimming at V came to 3 bases and at J to 3 bases, leaving 5 bases not matched to a gene. DNA for the CDR3: TGTGCCAGCAGTTTGACTGGGACTATCTACAATGAGCAGTTCTTC. The encoded protein is CASSLTGTIYNEQFF.

The chain is built from TRBV18 and TRBJ1-5, with D perhaps TRBD1 (6 bases). This CDR3 comprises 15 residues. Germline loops: CDR1 KGHSH, CDR2 LQKENI. Trimming pared 2 bases from V and 5 bases from J, leaving 13 bases between. The CDR3 spells CASSPVYGGDQPQHF. The CDR3 DNA is TGTGCCAGCTCACCAGTGTACGGGGGCGATCAGCCCCAGCATTTT.

The chain recombines TRBV11-2 with TRBJ1-3; tentative D call: TRBD1 (5 bases). CDR3 length: 13 residues. V lost 8 bases and J 4 bases, leaving 12 bases between the germline ends. Per germline, CDR1 SGHAT and CDR2 FQNNGV. The DNA of the CDR3 is TGTGCCAGCGGCTACGGGGCGGGAAACACCATATATTTT. Protein sequence: CASGYGAGNTIYF.

The chain links TRBV18 to TRBJ2-7, with D hard to call. This CDR3 comprises 14 residues. Deletions cut 4 bases from V and 1 base from J, with 11 bases between. Per germline, CDR1 KGHSH and CDR2 LQKENI. The DNA for the CDR3 is TGTGCCAGCTCACAGGGAACACAATCCTACGAGCAGTACTTC. This encodes CASSQGTQSYEQYF.

The DNA of the CDR3 is TGTGCCAGCAGTGGGAGCTCCTACGAGCAGTACTTC. Protein: CASSGSSYEQYF. The chain carries TRBV28 and TRBJ2-7; D is perhaps TRBD2 (5 bases). V lost 5 bases and J 0 bases, leaving 5 bases between the germline ends. From germline, CDR1 is MDHEN and CDR2 SYDVKM. The CDR3 runs 12 residues.

The V gene is TRBV30, the J gene TRBJ2-1; no definite D call. V lost 3 bases and J lost 6, with 9 bases in between. The CDR3 has 12 amino acids. Germline CDR1 is GTSNPN and CDR2 is SVGIG (reference sequence). CDR3 DNA sequence: TGTGCCTGGAGAAGACTCCCCAATGAGCAGTTCTTC. Encoded protein: CAWRRLPNEQFF.

The rearrangement links TRBV23-1 to TRBJ1-2, with D hard to call. TRBV23-1 is classed as an ORF, of uncertain function. This CDR3 is built from 11 residues. V lost 9 bases to trimming and J lost 8 bases, with 13 bases between them. CDR3 coding DNA: TGCGCCAGGACGATCGTCATGGGCTACACCTTC. Amino acid sequence: CARTIVMGYTF.

This sequence joins TRBV6-5 and TRBJ1-5; TRBD1 matches at 9 bases. Germline-derived CDR1 and CDR2 are MNHEY and SVGAGI. V was pared by 5 bases and J by 15 bases, with 11 bases of the junction left unmatched. The CDR3 runs 13 residues. The CDR3 spells CASSPSPDRGPHF. The CDR3 DNA sequence: TGTGCCAGCAGTCCGAGTCCGGACAGGGGCCCGCATTTT.